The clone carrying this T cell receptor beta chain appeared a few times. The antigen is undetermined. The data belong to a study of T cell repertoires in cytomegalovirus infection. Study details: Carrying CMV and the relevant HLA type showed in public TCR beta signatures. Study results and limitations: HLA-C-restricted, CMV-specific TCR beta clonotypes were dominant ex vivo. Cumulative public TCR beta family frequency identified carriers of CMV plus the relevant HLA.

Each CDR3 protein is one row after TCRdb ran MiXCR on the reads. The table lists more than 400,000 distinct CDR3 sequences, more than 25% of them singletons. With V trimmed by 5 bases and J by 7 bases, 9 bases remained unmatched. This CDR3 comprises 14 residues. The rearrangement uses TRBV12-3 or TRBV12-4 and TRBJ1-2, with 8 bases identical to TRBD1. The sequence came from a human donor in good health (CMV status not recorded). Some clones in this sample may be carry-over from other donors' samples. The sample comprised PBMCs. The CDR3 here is CASSPLQGARGYTF. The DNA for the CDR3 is TGTGCCAGCAGTCCCCTCCAGGGGGCGCGTGGCTACACCTTC.